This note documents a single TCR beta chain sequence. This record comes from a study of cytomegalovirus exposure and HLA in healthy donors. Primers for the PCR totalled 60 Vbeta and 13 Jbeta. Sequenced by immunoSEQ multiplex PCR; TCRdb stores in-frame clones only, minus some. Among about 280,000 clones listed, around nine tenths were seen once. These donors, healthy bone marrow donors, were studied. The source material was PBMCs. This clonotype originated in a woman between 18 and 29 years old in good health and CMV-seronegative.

CDR3: CASSRTGGKGSPLHF. The CDR3 DNA follows: TGTGCCAGCAGTCGGACAGGGGGCAAAGGTTCACCCCTCCACTTT. The rearrangement joins TRBV6-5 to TRBJ1-6; 11 nucleotides match TRBD1. Trimming took 5 bases from V and 9 from J; bases not matched to a gene: 6. Germline V gene sequence: CDR1 MNHEY, CDR2 SVGAGI. CDR3 size: 15 residues.